The sequence of this T cell receptor (beta chain) was determined in a study of cytomegalovirus exposure and HLA in healthy donors. Whole-study results and caveats: Accurate prediction of most subjects' HLA-A and HLA-B alleles from TCR beta sequences was reported.

Both 60 Vbeta primers and 13 Jbeta primers went into the PCR. Produced via immunoSEQ multiplex PCR; TCRdb's table is partial and in-frame only. The sample includes about 110,000 clones, about four fifths of them seen just once. Only a few counts were recorded for this clone. The target antigen is unknown. The CDR3 extends over 16 amino acids. Per the germline V gene, CDR1 is SEHNR and CDR2 is FQNEAQ (reference sequence). The junction had 7 bases not matched to a gene; V was cut back by 1 base and J by 2 bases. Sequenced material: PBMCs. The sequence derives from a young woman in good health and CMV-seropositive. This chain links TRBV7-9 with TRBJ2-5; TRBD1 aligns across 7 bases. The CDR3 DNA follows: TGTGCCAGCAGCTTAGTTAGCCCGACAGGGCAAGAGACCCAGTACTTC. Its protein is CASSLVSPTGQETQYF.